The 25 T cell receptor beta chains given below trace back to one sample, sequenced in a study of T cell responses to AZD1222 COVID-19 vaccine. TCRdb keeps only in-frame clones here, not all; method: immunoSEQ multiplex PCR. The sample has some 160,000 clones, roughly 92% seen once. This specimen was peripheral blood, taken on day 0 of AZD1222 vaccination. Receptors originate from an adult in good health.

This chain joins TRBV13 and TRBJ1-2; TRBD1 is a possible D gene (5 bases). This CDR3 has 14 amino acids. Trimming removed 7 bases from V and 0 bases from J, with 12 bases in between. Germline CDR1 reads PRHDT; CDR2 reads FYEKMQ (reference sequence). The CDR3 DNA is TGTGCCAGCACCCCGGTGGGGGCTAACTATGGCTACACCTTC. It translates to CASTPVGANYGYTF.

This rearrangement joins TRBV24-1 to TRBJ2-3, with 7 positions matching TRBD1. With V trimmed by 3 bases and J by 1 base, 9 bases remained unmatched. Germline V lookup: CDR1 KGHDR, CDR2 SFDVKD. The CDR3 has 17 residues. The CDR3 nucleotides read TGTGCCACCAGTGATACGACAGGGTATGAAGGCACAGATACGCAGTATTTT. Translating gives CATSDTTGYEGTDTQYF.

This chain connects TRBV18 to TRBJ2-2; D is unresolved. Germline V gives CDR1 KGHSH, CDR2 LQKENI. V was clipped by 5 bases and J by 0 bases, with 10 bases between them. The CDR3 length is 15 residues. The CDR3 spells CASSLGIANTGELFF. As DNA, the CDR3 is TGTGCCAGCTCATTGGGAATCGCGAACACCGGGGAGCTGTTTTTT.

The chain has TRBV14 and TRBJ1-3; D uncertain. With 2 bases removed from V and 2 bases from J, the gap between germline ends came to 4 bases. Germline values: CDR1 SGHDN, CDR2 FVKESK. The CDR3 extends over 13 amino acids. The CDR3 spells CASSQHTGNTIYF. DNA for the CDR3: TGTGCCAGCAGCCAACATACTGGAAACACCATATATTTT. Complete variable domain (other parts from reference TRBV14 and TRBJ1-3): EAGVTQFPSHSVIEKGQTVTLRCDPISGHDNLYWYRRVMGKEIKFLLHFVKESKQDESGMPNNRFLAERTGGTYSTLKVQPAELEDSGVYFCASSQHTGNTIYFGEGSWLTVV.

V is TRBV5-1 and J is TRBJ2-2; D not resolved. The CDR3 runs to 11 residues. With 6 bases removed from V and 7 bases from J, the gap between germline ends came to 7 bases. Germline V lookup: CDR1 SGHRS, CDR2 YFSETQ. CDR3 sequence (DNA): TGCGCCAGCACCATCGGCGGGGAGCTGTTTTTT. This translates into CASTIGGELFF.

This clone has just a few counts. V is TRBV12-3 or TRBV12-4 and J is TRBJ1-5; D remains unclear. CDR3 size: 13 residues. V gave up 3 bases and J gave up 5 bases, with 8 bases separating them. CDR3 coding DNA: TGTGCCAGCAGTTTGAACGGAGATCAGCCCCAGCATTTT. Amino acids: CASSLNGDQPQHF.

The chain has TRBV19 and TRBJ1-1; 7 nucleotides agree with TRBD1. V trimming: 6 bases; J trimming: 1 base; junction bases outside the gene matches: 11. Germline values: CDR1 LNHDA, CDR2 SQIVND (reference sequence). The CDR3 spans 16 residues. The CDR3 nucleotides are TGTGCCAGTAGCCCGAACGGCGCAGGGGGGAACACTGAAGCTTTCTTT. Residues: CASSPNGAGGNTEAFF.

The table lists this clone with a few counts. The genes are TRBV27 and TRBJ1-6, with 10 positions matching TRBD1. Germline V gives CDR1 MNHEY, CDR2 SMNVEV (reference sequence). CDR3 length equals 15 residues. J was trimmed by 6 bases and V by 5 bases; bases with no gene match: 4. The CDR3 loop reads CASSLRTGGNSPLHF. CDR3 DNA sequence: TGTGCCAGCAGTCTCCGGACAGGGGGTAATTCACCCCTCCACTTT.

The chain links TRBV7-2 to TRBJ2-5; possible D gene TRBD2, 7 bases. This CDR3 contains 17 residues. The V and J ends lost 1 base and 1 base respectively, with 16 bases between them. Germline-derived CDR1 and CDR2 are SGHTA and FQGNSA. The CDR3 reads CASSLGAGGGLQETQYF. CDR3 nucleotide sequence: TGTGCCAGCAGCTTAGGGGCTGGCGGGGGCCTCCAAGAGACCCAGTACTTC. Drawing the rest from reference TRBV7-2 and TRBJ2-5, the complete variable domain is GAGVSQSPSNKVTEKGKDVELRCDPISGHTALYWYRQSLGQGLEFLIYFQGNSAPDKSGLPSDRFSAERTGGSVSTLTIQRTQQEDSAVYLCASSLGAGGGLQETQYFGPGTRLLVL.

The V gene is TRBV6-5, the J gene TRBJ1-5; D is unresolved. V gave up 0 bases and J gave up 1 base, with 7 bases separating them. Germline V gene data show CDR1 as MNHEY and CDR2 as SVGAGI. This CDR3 has 15 amino acids. CDR3: CASSYSGESNQPQHF. CDR3 coding DNA: TGTGCCAGCAGTTACTCCGGGGAGAGCAATCAGCCCCAGCATTTT.

The chain recombines TRBV19 with TRBJ2-7; 7 bases agree with TRBD1. The length of the CDR3 is 15 residues. Germline V gene lookup returns CDR1 LNHDA and CDR2 SQIVND (reference sequence). Trimming removed 4 bases from V and 1 base from J; junction bases left unmatched: 7. The CDR3 bases are TGTGCCAGTAGTAGTGAGGGGACAGCGTCCTACGAGCAGTACTTC. This sequence encodes CASSSEGTASYEQYF. The whole variable domain, remainder taken from reference TRBV19 and TRBJ2-7, is DGGITQSPKYLFRKEGQNVTLSCEQNLNHDAMYWYRQDPGQGLRLIYYSQIVNDFQKGDIAEGYSVSREKKESFPLTVTSAQKNPTAFYLCASSSEGTASYEQYFGPGTRLTVT.

The V and J genes are TRBV9 and TRBJ2-3; TRBD1 aligns across 7 bases. Trimming at V came to 4 bases and at J to 2 bases, leaving 4 bases not matched to a gene. The CDR3 contains 14 residues. In germline, CDR1 is SGDLS, CDR2 YYNGEE. CDR3 loop: CASSPGQPTDTQYF. In DNA, the CDR3 is TGTGCCAGCAGCCCGGGACAGCCCACAGATACGCAGTATTTT. Combining the CDR3 with reference TRBV9 and TRBJ2-3 gives the whole variable domain DSGVTQTPKHLITATGQRVTLRCSPRSGDLSVYWYQQSLDQGLQFLIQYYNGEERAKGNILERFSAQQFPDLHSELNLSSLELGDSALYFCASSPGQPTDTQYFGPGTRLTVL.

The chain has TRBV5-5 and TRBJ1-5; perhaps TRBD1 as D (5 bases). CDR3 length: 14 residues. The germline CDR1 and CDR2 sequences are SGHKS and YYEKEE (reference sequence). Trimming removed 0 bases from V and 7 bases from J, with 11 bases in between. CDR3 nucleotides: TGTGCCAGCAGCTTGGGGGGACCGCAACAGCCCCAGCATTTT. Protein sequence: CASSLGGPQQPQHF.

The rearrangement joins TRBV6-5 to TRBJ2-7; 7 nucleotides line up with TRBD1. The germline V gene has CDR1 MNHEY and CDR2 SVGAGI. V lost 6 bases, J lost 1 base, and 3 bases stayed unmatched. CDR3 length: 13 residues. The CDR3 reads CASSRGQSYEQYF. In nucleotides, the CDR3 is TGTGCCAGCAGCAGGGGACAGTCCTACGAGCAGTACTTC.

This chain joins TRBV11-2 and TRBJ2-5; 8 bases match TRBD2. Germline CDR1 reads SGHAT; CDR2 reads FQNNGV. Germline trimming cut 1 base from V and 5 bases from J; bases unmatched to any gene: 3. The CDR3 covers 14 residues. The CDR3 nucleotides are TGTGCCAGCAGCTTAGCGGGAGGGCCGGAGACCCAGTACTTC. Its translation: CASSLAGGPETQYF. Supplemented by reference TRBV11-2 and TRBJ2-5, the full variable domain reads EAGVAQSPRYKIIEKRQSVAFWCNPISGHATLYWYQQILGQGPKLLIQFQNNGVVDDSQLPKDRFSAERLKGVDSTLKIQPAKLEDSAVYLCASSLAGGPETQYFGPGTRLLVL.

The J gene is TRBJ2-1, the V gene TRBV2; 11 positions agree with TRBD2. Trimming at V came to 2 bases and at J to 9 bases, leaving 3 bases not matched to a gene. Germline assignment: CDR1 SNHLY and CDR2 FYNNEI. The CDR3 covers 14 residues. The CDR3 reads CASSETSGSGEQFF. In DNA, the CDR3 is TGTGCCAGCAGTGAAACTAGCGGGAGCGGTGAGCAGTTCTTC. Drawing the rest from reference TRBV2 and TRBJ2-1, the complete variable domain is EPEVTQTPSHQVTQMGQEVILRCVPISNHLYFYWYRQILGQKVEFLVSFYNNEISEKSEIFDDQFSVERPDGSNFTLKIRSTKLEDSAMYFCASSETSGSGEQFFGPGTRLTVL.

The chain links TRBV6-2 or TRBV6-3 to TRBJ2-1; 7 bases align to TRBD1. The CDR3 contains 16 residues. The V gene end was trimmed by 6 bases and the J gene end by 11 bases; junction bases not matched to a gene: 19. Germline V gene sequence: CDR1 MNHEY, CDR2 SVGEGT. The CDR3 spells CASSTLGQANNRQQFF. CDR3 bases: TGTGCCAGCAGCACCCTCGGACAGGCCAACAATCGACAGCAGTTCTTC.

The gene calls are TRBV18 and TRBJ2-7, with 7 bases fitting TRBD2. Germline CDR1 and CDR2: KGHSH and LQKENI. Trimming cost V 2 bases and J 7 bases; bases outside gene matches: 8. CDR3 size: 14 residues. The CDR3 is CASSPVVTGGEQYF. The CDR3 DNA is TGTGCCAGCTCACCAGTGGTTACCGGGGGGGAGCAGTACTTC.

V is TRBV20-1 and J is TRBJ2-3; D is possibly TRBD2 (6 bases). Germline lookup yields CDR1 DFQATT and CDR2 SNEGSKA (reference sequence). The V gene lost 3 bases and the J gene lost 6 bases, with 16 bases spanning the gap. CDR3 length: 14 residues. CDR3 in DNA: TGCAGTGCTAGTGATAGCGGCCAAGGGGATACGCAGTATTTT. This codes for CSASDSGQGDTQYF.

The chain uses TRBV5-1 and TRBJ2-2; 7 bases align to TRBD2. The germline V gene encodes CDR1 SGHRS and CDR2 YFSETQ. V lost 4 bases to trimming and J lost 5 bases; unmatched junction nucleotides: 5. CDR3 size: 14 residues. The DNA for the CDR3 is TGCGCCAGCAGCCGCCAGGGAGGGACCGGGGAGCTGTTTTTT. Its protein is CASSRQGGTGELFF.

V and J are TRBV19 and TRBJ1-1; 9 bases match TRBD1. The CDR3 is made up of 14 amino acids. Germline-derived CDR1 and CDR2 are LNHDA and SQIVND (reference sequence). The J segment lost 10 bases and the V segment lost 3 bases, leaving 9 bases of the junction unmatched. CDR3 nucleotide sequence: TGTGCCAGTAGTATGGCCGGGACAGGGTGGCGAGCTTTCTTT. Its protein product is CASSMAGTGWRAFF.

The rearrangement joins TRBV7-9 to TRBJ2-1; 7 bases align to TRBD2. V shed 1 base and J 4 bases; nucleotides not matched to a gene: 7. Germline CDR1 reads SEHNR; CDR2 reads FQNEAQ (reference sequence). The CDR3 is made up of 16 amino acids. The CDR3 sequence: CASSLGGGRVYNEQFF. The DNA for the CDR3 is TGTGCCAGCAGCTTAGGCGGGGGACGGGTGTACAATGAGCAGTTCTTC.

This clone has a single count. The chain employs TRBV4-1 and TRBJ2-3; 9 nucleotides line up with TRBD2. Germline V gene lookup returns CDR1 MGHRA and CDR2 YSYEKL. The trim removed 4 bases at V and 5 bases at J, leaving 16 bases unmatched. The CDR3 has 18 amino acids. In DNA form, the CDR3 reads TGCGCCAGCAGCCGGGGCCCGGGGGGAGCGGGAGGAGGAGATACGCAGTATTTT. Translation gives CASSRGPGGAGGGDTQYF.

The J gene is TRBJ1-2, the V gene TRBV7-2, with D possibly being TRBD1 (5 bases). The germline CDR1 and CDR2 sequences are SGHTA and FQGNSA. V was clipped by 5 bases and J by 5 bases, with 12 bases between them. The CDR3 is 13 amino acids. The DNA for the CDR3 is TGTGCCAGCAGCCGGGGGACTACTTATGGCTACACCTTC. Translation gives CASSRGTTYGYTF.

The chain links TRBV7-2 to TRBJ1-2, with D possibly being TRBD1 (5 bases). There are 15 residues in the CDR3. Germline V gives CDR1 SGHTA, CDR2 FQGNSA. Trimming shortened V by 5 bases and J by 2 bases, and 15 bases separated the two germline ends. CDR3 region: CASSPWGVSNYGYTF. The CDR3 coding sequence is TGTGCCAGCAGCCCCTGGGGGGTCTCAAACTATGGCTACACCTTC.